The 26 T cell receptor beta chains listed next were all sequenced from one sample in a study of OX40 agonist ivuxolimab in advanced cancers. Measured with immunoSEQ multiplex PCR; TCRdb has only the in-frame clones, and not every one. The table shows roughly 97,000 clones, with 86% occurring only once. The sequencing used CD4+ or CD8+ T cells sorted from blood, collected in a trial of the OX40 agonist ivuxolimab. Every receptor here comes from an adult with an advanced solid tumor such as melanoma, head and neck, liver or kidney cancer.

About this clone itself: It is unclear where the CDR3 begins or ends on the DNA, so no DNA is shown, and the CDR3 is as TCRdb lists it. V and J are TRBV7-9 and TRBJ2-5; the tabulated D call, TRBD1, remains unverified against the DNA. CDR1 and CDR2 from the germline V gene are SEHNR and FQNEAQ (reference sequence). Both ends counted, the CDR3 spans 15 residues. CDR3 sequence reads: CASSLFLSGKETQYF.

A single count supports this clone. Compared with germline, one end of the junction differs, possibly owing to a read error. The V gene is TRBV4-3, the J gene TRBJ1-2; D may be TRBD1 (5 bases). CDR1 and CDR2 (germline): LGHNA, YSLEER. The CDR3 runs to 13 residues. CDR3 residues: CASSRQINYGHTF. The CDR3 DNA reads TGCGCCAGCAGCCGACAGATAAACTATGGCCACACCTTC.

V gene TRBV6-5 combines with J gene TRBJ2-7; D may match TRBD1 or TRBD2 (5 bases each). V was trimmed by 0 bases and J by 5 bases, leaving 14 bases between them. This CDR3 is built from 15 residues. Germline V gene data show CDR1 as MNHEY and CDR2 as SVGAGI. The CDR3 nucleotides are TGTGCCAGCAGTTACTCCGAGGGGTCTCGGGACGAGCAGTACTTC. Translated, it gives CASSYSEGSRDEQYF.

The rearrangement links TRBV19 to TRBJ2-7; 10 positions agree with TRBD1. The CDR3 extends over 14 amino acids. Looked up from germline, CDR1 is LNHDA and CDR2 is SQIVND (reference sequence). With 6 bases clipped from V and 6 bases from J, the junction kept 8 bases outside the gene matches. Here the CDR3 reads CASRRQGATGEQYF. CDR3 nucleotide sequence: TGTGCCAGTAGGAGACAGGGGGCGACGGGCGAGCAGTACTTC.

This clone was observed once. The chain is built from TRBV28 and TRBJ1-5; D perhaps matches TRBD1 (6 bases). The CDR3 is 12 amino acids. V dropped 8 bases and J dropped 5 bases, with 10 bases sitting between them. Germline loops: CDR1 MDHEN, CDR2 SYDVKM. The CDR3 spells CASGGAYQPQHF. Here the CDR3 DNA reads TGTGCCAGCGGGGGGGCCTATCAGCCCCAGCATTTT.

Here the CDR3 DNA reads TGCAGCGTTGGGATCGCCTCGGGAGGAGCTTTCTTT. Its translation is CSVGIASGGAFF. The J gene is TRBJ1-1, the V gene TRBV29-1; D not resolved. Germline V CDR1 and CDR2: SQVTM, ANQGSEA. This CDR3 is 12 amino acids long. V shed 4 bases and J shed 10 bases, with 16 bases lying between them.

The genes are TRBV7-9 and TRBJ2-7, with D maybe TRBD2 (5 bases). Per germline, CDR1 SEHNR and CDR2 FQNEAQ (reference sequence). Trimming pared 9 bases from V and 1 base from J, leaving 16 bases between. The CDR3 runs 14 residues. DNA of the CDR3: TGTGCCAGTGGTGCTAGCCAGATTTCCTACGAGCAGTACTTC. Residues: CASGASQISYEQYF. Filled out from reference TRBV7-9 and TRBJ2-7, the complete variable domain reads DTGVSQNPRHKITKRGQNVTFRCDPISEHNRLYWYRQTLGQGPEFLTYFQNEAQLEKSRLLSDRFSAERPKGSFSTLEIQRTEQGDSAMYLCASGASQISYEQYFGPGTRLTVT.

The chain recombines TRBV6-5 with TRBJ1-2; no firm D call. V shed 4 bases and J shed 1 base, with 13 bases lying between them. The CDR3 totals 15 residues. Germline V CDR1 and CDR2: MNHEY, SVGAGI. The CDR3 reads CASSSRSLHNYGYTF. CDR3 nucleotides: TGTGCCAGCAGTTCCCGGTCGCTCCATAACTATGGCTACACCTTC.

The chain uses TRBV5-1 and TRBJ2-3; D may match TRBD1 or TRBD2 (5 bases each). Trimming removed 4 bases at V and 3 bases at J, with 18 bases between. This CDR3 spans 16 amino acids. Germline lookup yields CDR1 SGHRS and CDR2 YFSETQ. In DNA, the CDR3 is TGCGCCAGCAGCCCAAGAAGAGGGGTAGGAACAGATACGCAGTATTTT. Its translation: CASSPRRGVGTDTQYF.

The chain carries TRBV30 and TRBJ1-1; D gene ambiguous. Germline V gives CDR1 GTSNPN, CDR2 SVGIG (reference sequence). The CDR3 has 12 amino acids. Trimming removed 2 bases at V and 0 bases at J, with 4 bases between. CDR3 protein: CAWSLMNTEAFF. The CDR3 DNA is TGTGCCTGGAGTCTCATGAACACTGAAGCTTTCTTT.

This clone is medium-sized. This chain links TRBV7-9 with TRBJ2-7; D is possibly TRBD1 (6 bases). Looked up from germline, CDR1 is SEHNR and CDR2 is FQNEAQ (reference sequence). CDR3 length: 14 amino acids. V lost 3 bases and J lost 2, with 11 bases in between. CDR3 sequence reads: CASSFLGQPYEQYF. DNA for the CDR3: TGTGCCAGCAGCTTTTTGGGACAACCCTACGAGCAGTACTTC.

The rearrangement uses TRBV9 and TRBJ2-3, with 12 positions matching TRBD2. Germline CDR1 is SGDLS and CDR2 is YYNGEE. The CDR3 extends over 16 amino acids. Trimming cost V 4 bases and J 3 bases; bases outside gene matches: 6. Here the CDR3 DNA reads TGTGCCAGCAGCTCCGGACTAGCGGGATGGACAGATACGCAGTATTTT. Its translation: CASSSGLAGWTDTQYF.

This rearrangement joins TRBV4-1 to TRBJ2-3, with 14 bases identical to TRBD2. The V and J ends lost 4 bases and 6 bases, in that order; junction bases with no gene match: 15. Germline values: CDR1 MGHRA, CDR2 YSYEKL. This CDR3 comprises 19 residues. In DNA, the CDR3 is TGCGCCAGCAGCCTCAAGAGCCGCGGACTAGCGGGGGGAAGGGATACGCAGTATTTT. Translation gives CASSLKSRGLAGGRDTQYF.

The CDR3 bases are TGTGCCACCAGCAGATATACTAGCGGGTGGGGGGAGACCCAGTACTTC. This codes for CATSRYTSGWGETQYF. The chain combines TRBV15 with TRBJ2-5; TRBD2 agrees at 9 bases. V was clipped by 2 bases and J by 5 bases; unmatched bases: 9. Germline V CDR1 and CDR2: LNHNV, YYDKDF (reference sequence). The CDR3 has 16 residues.

The chain has TRBV5-4 and TRBJ2-3; 10 positions agree with TRBD2. The germline V gene encodes CDR1 SGHNT and CDR2 YYREEE (reference sequence). Trimming cost V 6 bases and J 1 base; bases outside gene matches: 11. The CDR3 is 17 amino acids. CDR3 coding DNA: TGTGCCAGCACCTCCGGAAAAGCGGGAGGGGGCACAGATACGCAGTATTTT. Translating it yields CASTSGKAGGGTDTQYF. The full variable domain, its missing parts supplied by reference TRBV5-4 and TRBJ2-3, is ETGVTQSPTHLIKTRGQQVTLRCSSQSGHNTVSWYQQALGQGPQFIFQYYREEENGRGNFPPRFSGLQFPNYSSELNVNALELDDSALYLCASTSGKAGGGTDTQYFGPGTRLTVL.

The rearrangement uses TRBV15 and TRBJ2-1; D is ambiguous. Germline loops: CDR1 LNHNV, CDR2 YYDKDF (reference sequence). The CDR3 contains 14 residues. Trimming shortened V by 5 bases and J by 5 bases, and 13 bases separated the two germline ends. CDR3 sequence reads: CATSRGQENNEQFF. The CDR3 nucleotides read TGTGCCACCAGCCGTGGTCAGGAGAACAATGAGCAGTTCTTC.

In its sample, this clone was seen a few times. This chain uses TRBV27 with TRBJ1-3; D call uncertain. Looked up from germline, CDR1 is MNHEY and CDR2 is SMNVEV (reference sequence). Trimming shortened V by 3 bases and J by 0 bases, and 18 bases separated the two germline ends. The CDR3 sequence is 18 residues long. The CDR3, as DNA: TGTGCCAGCAGTTTGAACCGGGGTAGTTGGCTCTCTGGAAACACCATATATTTT. Protein: CASSLNRGSWLSGNTIYF.

The chain has TRBV29-1 and TRBJ1-2, with 8 bases matching TRBD1. Trimming cost V 3 bases and J 6 bases; bases outside gene matches: 3. Germline CDR1 SQVTM, CDR2 ANQGSEA. This CDR3 has 12 amino acids. The CDR3 bases are TGCAGCGTTGAGTCAGGGGGCGATGGCTACACCTTC. Encoded protein: CSVESGGDGYTF.

The chain combines TRBV13 with TRBJ2-7, with TRBD1 identical over 8 bases. CDR1 is PRHDT, CDR2 FYEKMQ, per germline (reference sequence). This CDR3 comprises 15 residues. The V segment lost 4 bases and the J segment 5 bases; nucleotides outside the gene matches: 10. The CDR3 region is CASSSFLDRANEQYF. The CDR3 DNA reads TGTGCCAGCAGCTCATTTTTGGACAGGGCGAACGAGCAGTACTTC.

The chain recombines TRBV18 with TRBJ1-5, with unresolved D. Per the germline V gene, CDR1 is KGHSH and CDR2 is LQKENI. The CDR3 sequence is 15 residues long. V was cut by 2 bases and J by 3 bases, with 11 bases left in between. CDR3 sequence reads: CASSPASGFNQPQHF. CDR3 sequence (DNA): TGTGCCAGCTCACCAGCATCCGGATTCAATCAGCCCCAGCATTTT.

The rearrangement uses TRBV5-8 and TRBJ1-2; 9 nucleotides line up with TRBD1. Unmatched junction bases numbered 6, after V lost 2 bases and J lost 10 bases. The CDR3 loop spans 13 amino acids. CDR1 and CDR2 (germline): SGHTS, YDEGEE. The CDR3 spells CASSFRTGAVYTF. Written as DNA, the CDR3 is TGTGCCAGCAGCTTCCGGACAGGGGCAGTCTACACCTTC.

CDR3 nucleotide sequence: TGCGCCAGCAGCCAAGGGGGACCGAGCTCCTACAATGAGCAGTTCTTC. Protein: CASSQGGPSSYNEQFF. The chain employs TRBV4-1 and TRBJ2-1; the D call may be TRBD1 or TRBD2 (5 bases each). Germline values: CDR1 MGHRA, CDR2 YSYEKL. CDR3 length equals 16 residues. V lost 1 base, J lost 0 bases, and 10 bases lay in between.

The V and J genes are TRBV7-6 and TRBJ2-7; D gene unclear. Germline CDR1 is SGHVS and CDR2 is FNYEAQ. The length of the CDR3 is 14 residues. V was shortened by 2 bases and J by 1 base, with 9 bases between the two germline ends. CDR3 in amino acids: CASSLNRVSYEQYF. Here the CDR3 DNA reads TGTGCCAGCAGCTTAAATCGGGTTTCCTACGAGCAGTACTTC.

This clone appeared a few times. The chain recombines TRBV11-3 with TRBJ2-3; possibly TRBD2 for D (6 bases). The germline V gene has CDR1 SGHNT and CDR2 YENEEA. The V gene lost 4 bases and the J gene lost 9 bases, with 17 bases spanning the gap. The CDR3 covers 14 residues. The CDR3 DNA reads TGTGCCAGCAGCTCCACCCGACTAGATGTGACGCAGTATTTT. It codes for CASSSTRLDVTQYF.

This clone was observed once. The J gene is TRBJ2-5, the V gene TRBV5-4, with D perhaps matching TRBD1 (6 bases). The CDR3 spans 13 residues. The V gene's germline CDR1 is SGHNT and CDR2 YYREEE (reference sequence). V gave up 5 bases and J gave up 1 base, with 9 bases separating them. CDR3 region: CASRIQGQETQYF. CDR3 coding DNA: TGTGCCAGCAGGATACAGGGCCAAGAGACCCAGTACTTC.

This rearrangement joins TRBV5-1 to TRBJ2-2; 11 bases line up with TRBD1. The germline V gene encodes CDR1 SGHRS and CDR2 YFSETQ. After removal of 3 bases from V and 6 bases from J, the junction contained 4 bases not matched to a gene. The CDR3 is 15 residues long. The CDR3 region is CASSSGQGAAGELFF. In DNA, the CDR3 is TGCGCCAGCAGCTCTGGACAGGGGGCTGCCGGGGAGCTGTTTTTT.